Listed here are 15 T cell receptor beta chains from one sample, sequenced in a study of neurological immune-mediated disorders. TCRdb re-called the 5' RACE reads through MiXCR, storing one row per CDR3 protein. The table includes about 39,000 distinct CDR3 sequences, approximately 7.2% detected once. The specimen was CD4+ T cells from blood. These receptors were taken from a man in his forties or fifties in good health.

This clonotype was observed many times. The gene calls are TRBV20-1 and TRBJ2-3; perhaps TRBD2 as D (6 bases). Germline lookup yields CDR1 DFQATT and CDR2 SNEGSKA (reference sequence). V gave up 3 bases and J gave up 0 bases, with 7 bases separating them. This CDR3 is 13 amino acids long. The chain's CDR3 is CSARDYSTDTQYF. The CDR3 DNA reads TGCAGTGCTAGGGACTACAGCACAGATACGCAGTATTTT.

At least ten counts were recorded for this clonotype. CDR3 sequence: CSAPASGANVLTF. The CDR3 bases are TGCAGCGCCCCCGCCTCTGGGGCCAACGTCCTGACTTTC. V is TRBV29-1 and J is TRBJ2-6, with no clear D. Germline-derived CDR1 and CDR2 are SQVTM and ANQGSEA. The CDR3 is made up of 13 amino acids. V dropped 7 bases and J dropped 0 bases, with 7 bases sitting between them.

This clonotype showed up many times. The chain has TRBV27 and TRBJ2-5, with 10 bases lining up with TRBD2. Per the germline V gene, CDR1 is MNHEY and CDR2 is SMNVEV (reference sequence). V shed 2 bases and J 7 bases; nucleotides not matched to a gene: 16. This CDR3 spans 18 amino acids. The CDR3 nucleotides read TGTGCCAGCAGTTTAAAGAAAGCGGGAGGGCCCGGCAGGGGGACCCAGTACTTC. This gives the protein CASSLKKAGGPGRGTQYF.

This clonotype was observed at least ten times. This rearrangement joins TRBV28 to TRBJ1-2, with 7 nucleotides matching TRBD1. CDR1 and CDR2 from the germline V gene are MDHEN and SYDVKM. The trim removed 6 bases at V and 2 bases at J, leaving 6 bases unmatched. The CDR3 consists of 14 residues. This CDR3 reads CASRTSGQNYGYTF. The CDR3 region has the DNA TGTGCCAGCAGGACCTCGGGACAGAACTATGGCTACACCTTC.

This clonotype was found many times. V and J are TRBV5-1 and TRBJ1-2; 9 positions agree with TRBD1. The CDR3 sequence is 13 residues long. CDR1 and CDR2 (germline): SGHRS, YFSETQ. V dropped 2 bases and J dropped 8; count of bases not matched to a gene: 4. CDR3 in amino acids: CASSFGTGPGYTF. The CDR3 DNA follows: TGCGCCAGCAGCTTCGGGACAGGGCCCGGCTACACCTTC.

This clonotype was seen repeatedly, ten times or more. The V gene is TRBV28, the J gene TRBJ2-7; tentative D call: TRBD1 (6 bases). Trimming left V 6 bases short and J 1 base short, with 16 bases between. The germline V gene has CDR1 MDHEN and CDR2 SYDVKM. The CDR3 runs 15 residues. CDR3: CASRKLTGKSYEQYF. The CDR3 DNA follows: TGTGCCAGCAGGAAACTCACAGGGAAGTCCTACGAGCAGTACTTC.

This clonotype has at least ten counts. The CDR3 loop is CASSTQGATNEKLFF. Written as DNA, the CDR3 is TGCGCCAGCAGCACGCAGGGGGCAACTAATGAAAAACTGTTTTTT. J is TRBJ1-4 and V is TRBV5-1, with 7 bases that match TRBD1. Germline V gene sequence: CDR1 SGHRS, CDR2 YFSETQ. The CDR3 sequence is 15 residues long. The J segment lost 0 bases and the V segment lost 4 bases, leaving 3 bases of the junction unmatched.

The table lists this clonotype with many counts. Here the CDR3 reads CATSREAEGNQPQHF. DNA of the CDR3: TGTGCCACCAGCAGAGAAGCCGAGGGCAATCAGCCCCAGCATTTT. The chain uses TRBV15 and TRBJ1-5; D ambiguous. The CDR3 length is 15 residues. Germline-derived CDR1 and CDR2 are LNHNV and YYDKDF (reference sequence). The V end lost 0 bases, the J end lost 2 bases, and 8 bases lay between the germline ends.

This clonotype has at least ten counts. The CDR3 loop is CSARSGDGANVLTF. CDR3 coding DNA: TGCAGTGCTAGATCGGGAGATGGGGCCAACGTCCTGACTTTC. V and J are TRBV20-1 and TRBJ2-6; D is possibly TRBD2 (6 bases). The V gene's germline CDR1 is DFQATT and CDR2 SNEGSKA (reference sequence). V was shortened by 2 bases and J by 3 bases, with 8 bases between the two germline ends. The CDR3 loop spans 14 amino acids.

This clonotype was counted at least ten times. This chain uses TRBV5-1 with TRBJ2-7; 11 bases agree with TRBD2. V trimming: 4 bases; J trimming: 5 bases; junction bases outside the gene matches: 8. Germline-derived CDR1 and CDR2 are SGHRS and YFSETQ. The CDR3 runs 15 residues. CDR3 residues: CASSPLLAGVDEQYF. CDR3 sequence (DNA): TGCGCCAGCAGCCCCCTACTAGCGGGAGTTGACGAGCAGTACTTC.

This clonotype rates as medium-sized. The chain couples TRBV20-1 to TRBJ2-5; TRBD2 matches at 10 bases. The J segment lost 0 bases and the V segment lost 6 bases, leaving 4 bases of the junction unmatched. Germline assignment: CDR1 DFQATT and CDR2 SNEGSKA (reference sequence). This CDR3 is built from 14 residues. The CDR3 DNA reads as TGCAGTGCAACCGGACTAGCGGACCAAGAGACCCAGTACTTC. It specifies CSATGLADQETQYF.

This clonotype was seen at least ten times. J is TRBJ1-2 and V is TRBV6-2 or TRBV6-3, with a possible D match to TRBD1 (5 bases). The CDR3 runs to 14 residues. The germline V gene encodes CDR1 MNHEY and CDR2 SVGEGT. Trimming took 6 bases from V and 4 from J, leaving 15 bases between them. CDR3 coding DNA: TGTGCCAGCAGGATACCGGGACCTCGCTATGGCTACACCTTC. Translating it yields CASRIPGPRYGYTF.

At least ten counts were recorded for this clonotype. The chain employs TRBV7-8 and TRBJ2-5; maybe TRBD2 (6 bases). V dropped 4 bases and J dropped 4 bases, with 10 bases sitting between them. This CDR3 is 13 amino acids long. CDR1 is SGHVS and CDR2 is FQNEAQ in the germline V gene. The CDR3 sequence is CASSWGETETQYF. CDR3 DNA sequence: TGTGCCAGCAGCTGGGGGGAAACAGAGACCCAGTACTTC.

This clonotype was detected many times. The rearrangement uses TRBV7-9 and TRBJ1-1; tentatively, D is TRBD1 (6 bases). The V end was cut by 3 bases, the J end by 0 bases, with 11 bases between. CDR1 is SEHNR, CDR2 FQNEAQ, per germline (reference sequence). There are 15 residues in the CDR3. The chain's CDR3 is CASSFPGTLNTEAFF. CDR3 nucleotides: TGTGCCAGCAGCTTCCCCGGGACACTGAACACTGAAGCTTTCTTT. Filled out from reference TRBV7-9 and TRBJ1-1, the complete variable domain reads DTGVSQNPRHKITKRGQNVTFRCDPISEHNRLYWYRQTLGQGPEFLTYFQNEAQLEKSRLLSDRFSAERPKGSFSTLEIQRTEQGDSAMYLCASSFPGTLNTEAFFGQGTRLTVV.

This clonotype was detected many times. The chain uses TRBV6-2 or TRBV6-3 and TRBJ2-5; 11 positions match TRBD2. CDR1 and CDR2 from the germline V gene are MNHEY and SVGEGT. The CDR3 runs 15 residues. V shed 6 bases, J shed 1 base, and the junction held 4 bases outside the gene matches. CDR3 nucleotide sequence: TGTGCCAGCAGAAGGACTAGCGGGTTCCAAGAGACCCAGTACTTC. It specifies CASRRTSGFQETQYF.